Listed below are T cell receptor beta chains from one sample, sequenced in a study of T cell responses to AZD1222 COVID-19 vaccine. Assay used: immunoSEQ multiplex PCR; TCRdb lists only in-frame clones, some missing. The sample yields tens of thousands of clones, roughly 80% seen once. Sequenced here: peripheral blood, sampled 28 days after the second AZD1222 dose. All receptors come from an adult who received the AZD1222 COVID-19 vaccine. The CDR3 runs from the conserved cysteine through the conserved F or W. D genes are given only for firm matches. For some rows the clone size is stated as once, few or many, or as a class when expanded; others skip it.

CDR3: CASSETGNEQFF; DNA: TGTGCCAGCAGTGAGACTGGCAATGAGCAGTTCTTC; size: once; J: TRBJ2-1; D: -; V: TRBV28
CDR3: CASSLAAGPRVHEQYF; DNA: TGTGCCAGCAGTTTGGCGGCCGGGCCGAGGGTCCACGAGCAGTACTTC; size: -; J: TRBJ2-7; D: -; V: TRBV28
CDR3: CASSLKGPAGTKINEQFF; DNA: TGTGCCAGCAGCTTAAAGGGTCCAGCGGGAACTAAGATCAATGAGCAGTTCTTC; size: -; J: TRBJ2-1; D: TRBD2; V: TRBV7-2
CDR3: CASSEIGTGGDQPQHF; DNA: TGTGCCAGCAGTGAGATCGGAACAGGGGGCGATCAGCCCCAGCATTTT; size: -; J: TRBJ1-5; D: TRBD1; V: TRBV2
CDR3: CASSIRRNTEAFF; DNA: TGTGCCAGTAGTATAAGGCGAAACACTGAAGCTTTCTTT; size: -; J: TRBJ1-1; D: -; V: TRBV19
CDR3: CASSLEGPGTQYF; DNA: TGTGCCAGCAGCTTGGAGGGGCCCGGGACCCAGTACTTC; size: -; J: TRBJ2-5; D: -; V: TRBV5-6
CDR3: CASSLSSVGNEQFF; DNA: TGTGCCAGCAGCTTGTCTAGCGTCGGGAATGAGCAGTTCTTC; size: few; J: TRBJ2-1; D: -; V: TRBV7-8
CDR3: CASSYFRGTGELFF; DNA: TGTGCCAGCAGTTACTTCCGTGGCACCGGGGAGCTGTTTTTT; size: -; J: TRBJ2-2; D: -; V: TRBV6-5
CDR3: CASSPDRAGELFF; DNA: TGTGCCAGCTCACCGGACAGGGCCGGGGAGCTGTTTTTT; size: -; J: TRBJ2-2; D: TRBD1; V: TRBV18
CDR3: CASSNGEHMNTEAFF; DNA: TGTGCCAGCAGTAATGGGGAACACATGAACACTGAAGCTTTCTTT; size: few; J: TRBJ1-1; D: -; V: TRBV28
CDR3: CASSSQQGTEAFF; DNA: TGTGCCAGCAGCTCACAACAGGGCACTGAAGCTTTCTTT; size: once; J: TRBJ1-1; D: -; V: TRBV5-4
CDR3: CASSRADTQYF; DNA: TGTGCCAGCAGCCGGGCCGATACGCAGTATTTT; size: -; J: TRBJ2-3; D: -; V: TRBV3-1/TRBV3-2
CDR3: CASSAWTGNSDSFF; DNA: TGTGCCAGCTCAGCCTGGACAGGGAACAGTGATTCTTTCTTT; size: -; J: TRBJ1-1; D: TRBD1; V: TRBV18
CDR3: CASNPGQGASEQYF; DNA: TGCGCCAGCAACCCGGGACAGGGGGCGAGCGAGCAGTACTTC; size: -; J: TRBJ2-7; D: TRBD1; V: TRBV5-1
CDR3: CASSPWGGLQETQYF; DNA: TGTGCCAGCAGCCCATGGGGGGGGCTTCAAGAGACCCAGTACTTC; size: -; J: TRBJ2-5; D: -; V: TRBV5-6
CDR3: CASSLGLAEVYEQYF; DNA: TGCGCCAGCAGCCTCGGACTAGCGGAGGTATACGAGCAGTACTTC; size: -; J: TRBJ2-7; D: TRBD2; V: TRBV5-1
CDR3: CASSLKSTTPEFPNEQFF; DNA: TGTGCCAGCAGCTTAAAATCTACTACGCCCGAATTCCCCAATGAGCAGTTCTTC; size: -; J: TRBJ2-1; D: -; V: TRBV7-2
CDR3: CASRDDLDSYEQYF; DNA: TGTGCCAGCAGAGACGATTTAGACAGCTACGAGCAGTACTTC; size: -; J: TRBJ2-7; D: -; V: TRBV6-5
CDR3: CASSVGVSSDSNYEQYF; DNA: TGTGCCAGCAGCGTAGGGGTGTCCTCAGACTCTAACTACGAGCAGTACTTC; size: -; J: TRBJ2-7; D: -; V: TRBV9
CDR3: CASSQERTGNSYEQYF; DNA: TGCGCCAGCAGCCAAGAACGGACAGGGAACTCCTACGAGCAGTACTTC; size: -; J: TRBJ2-7; D: TRBD1; V: TRBV4-1
CDR3: CASRKGAGYEQYF; DNA: TGTGCCTCCCGTAAGGGGGCTGGGTACGAGCAGTACTTC; size: -; J: TRBJ2-7; D: TRBD1; V: TRBV30
CDR3: CASSQGGMPTGELFF; DNA: TGCGCCAGCAGCCAAGGCGGGATGCCTACCGGGGAGCTGTTTTTT; size: -; J: TRBJ2-2; D: -; V: TRBV4-1
CDR3: CAISDLTLRAYEQYF; DNA: TGTGCCATCAGTGACCTTACACTTAGGGCCTACGAGCAGTACTTC; size: once; J: TRBJ2-7; D: -; V: TRBV24-1
CDR3: CASSLSGGGELFF; DNA: TGTGCCAGCAGTTTGTCGGGGGGCGGGGAGCTGTTTTTT; size: -; J: TRBJ2-2; D: TRBD2; V: TRBV12-3/TRBV12-4
CDR3: CASSGEYEQYF; DNA: TGTGCCAGCAGCGGAGAGTACGAGCAGTACTTC; size: -; J: TRBJ2-7; D: -; V: TRBV12-3/TRBV12-4
CDR3: CAWSPNRGQRVYEQYF; DNA: TGTGCCTGGAGTCCAAACCGGGGGCAGCGGGTGTACGAGCAGTACTTC; size: -; J: TRBJ2-7; D: -; V: TRBV30
CDR3: CASSFGTGVMTDTQYF; DNA: TGTGCCAGCAGCTTCGGGACCGGGGTGATGACAGATACGCAGTATTTT; size: -; J: TRBJ2-3; D: -; V: TRBV5-6
CDR3: CSASGLGRGWETQYF; DNA: TGCAGTGCTAGTGGACTAGGCCGAGGATGGGAGACCCAGTACTTC; size: -; J: TRBJ2-5; D: TRBD2; V: TRBV20-1
CDR3: CASSLGQEHGYTF; DNA: TGTGCCAGCAGCTTGGGGCAAGAACATGGCTACACCTTC; size: -; J: TRBJ1-2; D: -; V: TRBV5-4
CDR3: CASTLAGNTEAFF; DNA: TGCGCCAGCACCCTGGCAGGCAACACTGAAGCTTTCTTT; size: -; J: TRBJ1-1; D: -; V: TRBV5-1
CDR3: CASSPLGGQGLYGYTF; DNA: TGTGCCAGCAGCCCCCTGGGGGGACAGGGGCTCTATGGCTACACCTTC; size: -; J: TRBJ1-2; D: TRBD1; V: TRBV7-9
CDR3: CASSLSRSNYGYTF; DNA: TGTGCCAGCAGTTTATCGAGGTCGAACTATGGCTACACCTTC; size: -; J: TRBJ1-2; D: -; V: TRBV28
CDR3: CASSHQGRDEQFF; DNA: TGTGCCAGCAGCCACCAAGGTAGGGATGAGCAGTTCTTC; size: -; J: TRBJ2-1; D: -; V: TRBV11-2
CDR3: CAPERSRQLGTEAFF; DNA: TGTGCCCCCGAACGGAGCAGACAATTGGGGACTGAAGCTTTCTTT; size: -; J: TRBJ1-1; D: -; V: TRBV30
CDR3: CASSLPPEKLFF; DNA: TGTGCCAGCAGTTTACCCCCCGAAAAACTGTTTTTT; size: -; J: TRBJ1-4; D: -; V: TRBV28
CDR3: CASRTTSGDYNEQFF; DNA: TGTGCCAGCAGAACGACTAGCGGAGATTACAATGAGCAGTTCTTC; size: -; J: TRBJ2-1; D: TRBD2; V: TRBV7-8
CDR3: CASSPKTGVGEQYF; DNA: TGTGCCAGCAGCCCTAAGACAGGGGTTGGTGAGCAGTACTTC; size: -; J: TRBJ2-7; D: TRBD1; V: TRBV2
CDR3: CASSCDRATNEKLFF; DNA: TGTGCCAGCAGCTGCGACAGGGCGACTAATGAAAAACTGTTTTTT; size: -; J: TRBJ1-4; D: TRBD1; V: TRBV11-3
CDR3: CASSLARGAGTEAFF; DNA: TGCGCCAGCAGCTTGGCAAGGGGTGCGGGCACTGAAGCTTTCTTT; size: -; J: TRBJ1-1; D: -; V: TRBV5-1
CDR3: CASSLAGRGGTEAFF; DNA: TGCGCCAGCAGCTTGGCCGGGAGGGGAGGCACTGAAGCTTTCTTT; size: -; J: TRBJ1-1; D: -; V: TRBV5-1
CDR3: CASSSGQGHEQYF; DNA: TGTGCCAGCAGCTCCGGACAGGGACACGAGCAGTACTTC; size: few; J: TRBJ2-7; D: TRBD1; V: TRBV7-3
CDR3: CASSSWSEETQYF; DNA: TGTGCCAGTAGCTCATGGAGCGAAGAGACCCAGTACTTC; size: once; J: TRBJ2-5; D: -; V: TRBV19